The 9 T cell receptor beta chains below all came from one sample that was sequenced in a study of T cell clonality in common variable immunodeficiency. Which antigens these TCRs recognize remains unknown. Findings of the study overall: In common variable immunodeficiency, TCR beta chains reportedly carried fewer deletions and N-nucleotide insertions.

The protocol was immunoSEQ multiplex PCR, while the TCRdb copy is restricted to in-frame clones and leaves out a portion. The repertoire yields 20,000 to 30,000 clones, none seen only once; the top ten contain about 9.2%. Source material: peripheral blood mononuclear cells. These receptors originate from a human donor with common variable immunodeficiency.

As regards this clone: The DNA ends 3 residues before the CDR3 does, and the rest of the CDR3 is filled in from the germline J gene. The rearrangement uses TRBV7-6 and TRBJ1-2; 11 bases fit TRBD1. This CDR3 spans 17 amino acids. The V gene's germline CDR1 is SGHVS and CDR2 FNYEAQ. V was pared by 4 bases and J by 6 bases, with 13 bases of the junction left unmatched. The CDR3 is CASSSGTGGLRGDGYTF. The sequenced part of the CDR3 DNA is TGTGCCAGCAGCTCCGGGACAGGGGGACTAAGGGGTGATGGC.

In its sample, this clone was seen many times. The read ends 3 residues shy of where the CDR3 ends; the end is completed using the germline J gene. This chain connects TRBV2 to TRBJ2-4, with D unresolved. The V gene lost 6 bases and the J gene lost 0 bases, with 9 bases spanning the gap. There are 14 residues in the CDR3. CDR1 and CDR2 (germline): SNHLY, FYNNEI. The covered CDR3 bases are TGTGCCAGCAGCGCGGAACTAGCCAAAAACATT. It encodes CASSAELAKNI. The entire CDR3 protein is CASSAELAKNIQYF.

This clone occurred a few times. The DNA ends 3 residues before the CDR3 does, and the rest of the CDR3 is filled in from the germline J gene. The gene calls are TRBV2 and TRBJ2-2; TRBD1 agrees at 9 bases. CDR3 length: 15 residues. The V gene's germline CDR1 is SNHLY and CDR2 FYNNEI. V lost 2 bases, J lost 6 bases, and 4 bases stayed unmatched. Partial CDR3 DNA: TGTGCCAGCAGTGAACAGGGACAGGGCTCCGGGGAG. Protein product: CASSEQGQGSGE. The complete CDR3 protein is CASSEQGQGSGELFF. The entire variable domain, with the rest obtained from reference TRBV2 and TRBJ2-2, is as follows: EPEVTQTPSHQVTQMGQEVILRCVPISNHLYFYWYRQILGQKVEFLVSFYNNEISEKSEIFDDQFSVERPDGSNFTLKIRSTKLEDSAMYFCASSEQGQGSGELFFGEGSRLTVL.

There are a few counts of this clone. The read stops 3 residues short of the end of the CDR3; the missing end is completed from the germline J gene. This chain uses TRBV7-9 with TRBJ2-5; 7 bases match TRBD2. The trim removed 1 base at V and 4 bases at J, leaving 6 bases unmatched. The CDR3 contains 15 residues. In germline, CDR1 is SEHNR, CDR2 FQNEAQ (reference sequence). The sequenced part of the CDR3 DNA is TGTGCCAGCAGCTTAGGGGGGGGACTCCCAGAGACC. Translation gives CASSLGGGLPET. The full CDR3 protein reads CASSLGGGLPETQYF. The entire variable domain, with the rest obtained from reference TRBV7-9 and TRBJ2-5, is as follows: DTGVSQNPRHKITKRGQNVTFRCDPISEHNRLYWYRQTLGQGPEFLTYFQNEAQLEKSRLLSDRFSAERPKGSFSTLEIQRTEQGDSAMYLCASSLGGGLPETQYFGPGTRLLVL.

This clone has just a few counts. The read ends 3 residues early relative to the CDR3; the germline J gene fills the gap. The rearrangement uses TRBV18 and TRBJ2-7, with a weak D call TRBD1 (5 bases). V lost 6 bases and J lost 2, with 11 bases in between. The CDR3 is 13 amino acids. CDR1 is KGHSH and CDR2 is LQKENI in the germline V gene. The CDR3 protein is CASSQQDPYEQYF. CDR3 DNA, as far as it was read: TGTGCCAGCTCGCAACAGGATCCCTACGAG. The full variable domain, in which reference TRBV18 and TRBJ2-7 provide the parts outside the CDR3, is NAGVMQNPRHLVRRRGQEARLRCSPMKGHSHVYWYRQLPEEGLKFMVYLQKENIIDESGMPKERFSAEFPKEGPSILRIQQVVRGDSAAYFCASSQQDPYEQYFGPGTRLTVT.

Concerning this clone: The read gets to within 3 residues of the CDR3 end, and the germline J gene fills in the rest. V and J are TRBV20-1 and TRBJ1-1; 7 positions agree with TRBD1. CDR1 and CDR2 (germline): DFQATT, SNEGSKA (reference sequence). Losses at the gene ends were 8 bases for V and 0 bases for J; bases not matched to a gene: 9. The CDR3 covers 14 residues. The covered CDR3 bases are TGCAGTTCCATCCCGGGACAGTTGAACACTGAA. Translation gives CSSIPGQLNTE. The CDR3 reads in full as CSSIPGQLNTEAFF.

This clone was seen many times. The read finishes 3 residues shy of the CDR3 end, and the germline J gene is used to complete it. This chain links TRBV20-1 with TRBJ2-5, with a weak D call TRBD1 (6 bases). The length of the CDR3 is 11 residues. The germline gives CDR1 DFQATT, CDR2 SNEGSKA (reference sequence). Trimming removed 7 bases from V and 0 bases from J, with 6 bases in between. The CDR3 DNA, read in part, is TGCAGTGGGACAGACCAAGAGACC. It encodes CSGTDQET. The full-length CDR3 reads as CSGTDQETQYF.

This clone was recorded at least ten times. The DNA ends 3 residues before the CDR3 does, and the rest of the CDR3 is filled in from the germline J gene. The rearrangement joins TRBV29-1 to TRBJ2-2; TRBD2 matches 7 bases. V shed 5 bases, J shed 0 bases, and the junction held 12 bases outside the gene matches. Per the germline V gene, CDR1 is SQVTM and CDR2 is ANQGSEA. The CDR3 is 17 residues long. The sequenced CDR3 bases are TGCAGCGTTCCACTCAAGGGCGGGGGATCGAACACCGGGGAG. This gives the protein CSVPLKGGGSNTGE. In full, the CDR3 is CSVPLKGGGSNTGELFF.

Remarks on this clone: The sequence runs out 3 residues before the end of the CDR3; the remainder is reconstructed from the germline J gene. The J gene is TRBJ2-1, the V gene TRBV29-1; 8 nucleotides agree with TRBD2. CDR1 and CDR2 from the germline V gene are SQVTM and ANQGSEA. The CDR3 is 15 residues long. J gave up 3 bases and V 4 bases, and 8 bases lay outside the gene matches. Here the CDR3 reads CSVGTSGTDYNEQFF. The sequenced CDR3 bases are TGCAGCGTTGGAACTAGCGGAACAGACTACAATGAG.